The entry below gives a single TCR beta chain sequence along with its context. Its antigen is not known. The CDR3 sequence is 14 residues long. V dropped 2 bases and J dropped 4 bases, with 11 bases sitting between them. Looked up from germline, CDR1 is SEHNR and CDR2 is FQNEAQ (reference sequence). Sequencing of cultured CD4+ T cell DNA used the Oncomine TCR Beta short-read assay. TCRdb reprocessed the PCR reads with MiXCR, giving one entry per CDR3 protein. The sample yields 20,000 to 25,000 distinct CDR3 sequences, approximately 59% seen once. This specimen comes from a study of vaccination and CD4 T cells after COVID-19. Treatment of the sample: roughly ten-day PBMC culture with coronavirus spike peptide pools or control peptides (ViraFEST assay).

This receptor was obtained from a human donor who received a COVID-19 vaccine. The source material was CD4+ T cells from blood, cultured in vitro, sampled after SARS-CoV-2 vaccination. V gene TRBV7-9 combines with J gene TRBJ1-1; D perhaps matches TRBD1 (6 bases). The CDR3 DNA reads TGTGCCAGCAGCTTATCCGGGGGCGTCACTGAAGCTTTCTTT. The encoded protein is CASSLSGGVTEAFF. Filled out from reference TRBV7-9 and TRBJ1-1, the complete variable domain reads DTGVSQNPRHKITKRGQNVTFRCDPISEHNRLYWYRQTLGQGPEFLTYFQNEAQLEKSRLLSDRFSAERPKGSFSTLEIQRTEQGDSAMYLCASSLSGGVTEAFFGQGTRLTVV.